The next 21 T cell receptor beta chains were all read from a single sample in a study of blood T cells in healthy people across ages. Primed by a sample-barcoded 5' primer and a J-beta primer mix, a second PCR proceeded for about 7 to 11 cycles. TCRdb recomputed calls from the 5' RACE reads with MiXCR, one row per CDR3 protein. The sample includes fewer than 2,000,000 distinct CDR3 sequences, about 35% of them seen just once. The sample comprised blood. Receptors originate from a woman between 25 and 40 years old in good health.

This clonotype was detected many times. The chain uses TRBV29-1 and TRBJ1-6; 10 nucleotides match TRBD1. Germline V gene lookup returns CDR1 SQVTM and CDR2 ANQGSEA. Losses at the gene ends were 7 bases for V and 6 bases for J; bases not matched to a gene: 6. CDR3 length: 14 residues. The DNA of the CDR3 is TGCAGCGCAAGACAGGGGGCCCCTAATTCACCCCTCCACTTT. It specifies CSARQGAPNSPLHF.

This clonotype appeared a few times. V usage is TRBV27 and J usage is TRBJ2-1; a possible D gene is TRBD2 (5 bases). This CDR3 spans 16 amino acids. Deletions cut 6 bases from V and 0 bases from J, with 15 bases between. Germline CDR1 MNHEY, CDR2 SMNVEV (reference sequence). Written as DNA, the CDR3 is TGTGCCAGCAGACCCAGACCCGAGGGCTCCTACAATGAGCAGTTCTTC. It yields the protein CASRPRPEGSYNEQFF.

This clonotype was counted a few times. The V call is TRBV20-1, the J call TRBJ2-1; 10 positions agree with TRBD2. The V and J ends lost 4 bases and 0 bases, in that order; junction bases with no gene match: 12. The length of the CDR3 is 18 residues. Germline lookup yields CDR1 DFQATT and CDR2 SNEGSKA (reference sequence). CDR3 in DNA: TGCAGTGCTAAAAGACTAGCGGGCATATCAAGCTCCTACAATGAGCAGTTCTTC. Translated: CSAKRLAGISSSYNEQFF.

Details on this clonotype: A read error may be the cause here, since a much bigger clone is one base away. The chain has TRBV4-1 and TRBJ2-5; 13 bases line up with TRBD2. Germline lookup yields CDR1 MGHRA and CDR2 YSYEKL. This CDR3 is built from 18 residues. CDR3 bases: TGCGCCGGCAGCCAAGATCGACTAGCGGGGGGCCAGGGAGAGACCCAGTACTTC. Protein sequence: CAGSQDRLAGGQGETQYF.

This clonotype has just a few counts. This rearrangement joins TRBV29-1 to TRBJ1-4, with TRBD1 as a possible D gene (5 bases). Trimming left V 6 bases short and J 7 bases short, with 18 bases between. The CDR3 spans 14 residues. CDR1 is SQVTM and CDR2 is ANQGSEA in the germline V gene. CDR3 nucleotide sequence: TGCAGCGTGGGTTACGGGGCTGGAGGTGAAAAACTGTTTTTT. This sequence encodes CSVGYGAGGEKLFF. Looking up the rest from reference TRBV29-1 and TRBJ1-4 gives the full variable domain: SAVISQKPSRDICQRGTSLTIQCQVDSQVTMMFWYRQQPGQSLTLIATANQGSEATYESGFVIDKFPISRPNLTFSTLTVSNMSPEDSSIYLCSVGYGAGGEKLFFGSGTQLSVL.

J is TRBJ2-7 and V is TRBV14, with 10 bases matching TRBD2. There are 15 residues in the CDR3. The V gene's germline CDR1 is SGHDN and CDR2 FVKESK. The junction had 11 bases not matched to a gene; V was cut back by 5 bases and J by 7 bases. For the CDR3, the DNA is TGTGCCAGCAGCTTACATCTAGCGGGAGCTGGAGAGCAGTACTTC. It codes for CASSLHLAGAGEQYF.

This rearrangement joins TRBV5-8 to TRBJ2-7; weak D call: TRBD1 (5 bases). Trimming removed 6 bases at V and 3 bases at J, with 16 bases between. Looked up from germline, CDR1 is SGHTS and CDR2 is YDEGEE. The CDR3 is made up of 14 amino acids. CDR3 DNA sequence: TGTGCCAGCATCCCCCAGGGAACAATCTACGAGCAGTACTTC. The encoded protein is CASIPQGTIYEQYF.

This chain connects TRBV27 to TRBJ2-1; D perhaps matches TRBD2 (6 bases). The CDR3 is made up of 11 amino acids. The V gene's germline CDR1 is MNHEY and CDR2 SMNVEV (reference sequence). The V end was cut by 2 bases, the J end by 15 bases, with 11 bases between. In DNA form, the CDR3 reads TGTGCCAGCAGTTTAGGGCGGGATTTGTTCTTC. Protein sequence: CASSLGRDLFF.

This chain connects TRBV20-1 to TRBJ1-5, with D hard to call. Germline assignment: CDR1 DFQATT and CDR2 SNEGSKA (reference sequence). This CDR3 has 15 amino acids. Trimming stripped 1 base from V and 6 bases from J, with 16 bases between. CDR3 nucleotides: TGCAGTGCTAGAGTCATAGGTTGGGGTCTTCAGCCCCAGCATTTT. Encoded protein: CSARVIGWGLQPQHF.

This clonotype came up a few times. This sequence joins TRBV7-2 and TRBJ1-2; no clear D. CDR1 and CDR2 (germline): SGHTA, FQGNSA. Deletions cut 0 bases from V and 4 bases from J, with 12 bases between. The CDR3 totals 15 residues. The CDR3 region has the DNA TGTGCCAGCAGCTTAGCCTCATCGGGTCTCTATGGCTACACCTTC. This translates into CASSLASSGLYGYTF.

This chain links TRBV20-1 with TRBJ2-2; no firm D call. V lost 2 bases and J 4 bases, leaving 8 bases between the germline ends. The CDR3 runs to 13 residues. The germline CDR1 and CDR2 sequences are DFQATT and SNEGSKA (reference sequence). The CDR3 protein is CSARQSLTGELFF. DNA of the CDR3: TGCAGTGCTAGACAGAGCCTCACCGGGGAGCTGTTTTTT.

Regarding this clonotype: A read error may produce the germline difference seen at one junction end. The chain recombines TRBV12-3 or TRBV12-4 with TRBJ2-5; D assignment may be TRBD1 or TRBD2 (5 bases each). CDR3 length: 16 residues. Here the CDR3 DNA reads TGCGCCGGCAGTTCCCCTCGGGACCCCCGAGCTGAGACCCAGTACTTC. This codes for CAGSSPRDPRAETQYF.

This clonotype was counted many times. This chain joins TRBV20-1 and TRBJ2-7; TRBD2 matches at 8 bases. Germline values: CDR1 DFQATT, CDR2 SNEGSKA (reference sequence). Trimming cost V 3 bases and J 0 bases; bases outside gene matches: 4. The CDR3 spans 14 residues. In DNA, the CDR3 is TGCAGTGCTAGGTCCAGCGGGAGCTCCTACGAGCAGTACTTC. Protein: CSARSSGSSYEQYF.

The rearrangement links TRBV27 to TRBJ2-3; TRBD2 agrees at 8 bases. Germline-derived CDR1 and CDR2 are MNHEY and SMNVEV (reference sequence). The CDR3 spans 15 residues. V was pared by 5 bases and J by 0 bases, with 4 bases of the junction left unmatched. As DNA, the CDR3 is TGTGCCAGCAGTGGGGGACTAGACAGCACAGATACGCAGTATTTT. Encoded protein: CASSGGLDSTDTQYF.

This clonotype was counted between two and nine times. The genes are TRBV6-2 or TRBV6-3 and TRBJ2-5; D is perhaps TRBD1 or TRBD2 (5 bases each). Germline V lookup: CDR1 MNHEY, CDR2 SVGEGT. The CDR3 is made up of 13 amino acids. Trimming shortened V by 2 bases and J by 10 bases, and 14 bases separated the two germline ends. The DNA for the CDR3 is TGTGCCAGCAGTTACACCGGGGACCTATTCCAGTACTTC. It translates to CASSYTGDLFQYF.

CDR3 in amino acids: CASSQGSGLRNEQFF. The CDR3 DNA is TGTGCCAGCAGCCAAGGTTCGGGACTTCGCAATGAGCAGTTCTTC. This sequence joins TRBV3-1 and TRBJ2-1, with D possibly matching TRBD2 (6 bases). Looked up from germline, CDR1 is LGHDT and CDR2 is YNNKEL (reference sequence). V was pared by 1 base and J by 6 bases, with 13 bases between. The CDR3 consists of 15 residues.

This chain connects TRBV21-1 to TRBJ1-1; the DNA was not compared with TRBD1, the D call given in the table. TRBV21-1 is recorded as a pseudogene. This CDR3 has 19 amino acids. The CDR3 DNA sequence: TGTGCCAGCAGCACAGACGCAGACGGAGGAAGGGGAGAGCACACTGAAGCTTTCTTT. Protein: CASSTDADGGRGEHTEAFF.

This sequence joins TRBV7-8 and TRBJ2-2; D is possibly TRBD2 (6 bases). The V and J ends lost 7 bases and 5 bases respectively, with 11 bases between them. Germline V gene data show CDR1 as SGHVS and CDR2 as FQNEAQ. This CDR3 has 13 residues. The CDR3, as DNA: TGTGCCAGCACGAAACGGGAGACCGGGGAGCTGTTTTTT. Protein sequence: CASTKRETGELFF.

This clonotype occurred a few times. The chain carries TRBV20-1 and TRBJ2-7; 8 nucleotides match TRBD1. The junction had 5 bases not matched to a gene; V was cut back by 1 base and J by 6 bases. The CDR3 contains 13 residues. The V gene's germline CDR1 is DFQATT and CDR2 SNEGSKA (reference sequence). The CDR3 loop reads CSARARDRTEQYF. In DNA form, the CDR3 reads TGCAGTGCTAGAGCCCGGGACAGGACCGAGCAGTACTTC.

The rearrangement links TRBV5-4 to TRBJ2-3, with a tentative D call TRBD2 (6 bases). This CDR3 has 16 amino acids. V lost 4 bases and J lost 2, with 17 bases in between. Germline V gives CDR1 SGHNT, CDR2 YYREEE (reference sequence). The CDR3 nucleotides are TGTGCCAGCAGCCACTACAGGCGGGAAGACACAGATACGCAGTATTTT. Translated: CASSHYRREDTDTQYF.

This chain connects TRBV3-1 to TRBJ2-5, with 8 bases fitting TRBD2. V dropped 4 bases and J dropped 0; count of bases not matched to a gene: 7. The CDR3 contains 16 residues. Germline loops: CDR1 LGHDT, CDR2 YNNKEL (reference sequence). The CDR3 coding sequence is TGTGCCAGCAGCCGAACGAAGCGGGGGAACCAAGAGACCCAGTACTTC. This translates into CASSRTKRGNQETQYF.